What follows is one TCR beta chain and its context. The data derive from a study of T cell changes during pregnancy in multiple sclerosis. Sequenced by immunoSEQ multiplex PCR; TCRdb stores in-frame clones only, minus some. This sample has roughly 29,000 clones; 85% to 90% occur once, and the top ten carry less than 8.5%. After removal of 4 bases from V and 9 bases from J, the junction contained 2 bases not matched to a gene. This CDR3 is built from 12 residues. From germline, CDR1 is MNHEY and CDR2 SVGAGI. Sequencing used CD8+ T cells from peripheral blood mononuclear cells, obtained before pregnancy. The chain joins TRBV6-5 to TRBJ2-2, with 7 bases fitting TRBD2. This TCR was recovered from a female donor with multiple sclerosis, enrolled in a pregnancy study. CDR3 region: CASSWGGRELFF. The CDR3 DNA is TGTGCCAGCAGTTGGGGGGGTAGGGAGCTGTTTTTT.